These 13 T cell receptor beta chains were sequenced from one sample in a study of blood T cell repertoires in COVID-19. Using immunoSEQ multiplex PCR, the repertoire was profiled, and TCRdb retains in-frame clones only, with some absent. The sample gives just under 65,000 clones, more than 75% of which show up once; around 5.3% is in the top ten. The source material was peripheral blood. Source of these receptors: a human donor in a cohort sampled during active COVID-19.

This clone has a single count. The rearrangement uses TRBV9 and TRBJ2-2; 12 nucleotides align to TRBD2. The CDR3 is 18 residues long. J lost 1 base, V lost 0 bases, and 4 bases had no gene match. Germline V gene lookup returns CDR1 SGDLS and CDR2 YYNGEE. The CDR3 DNA follows: TGTGCCAGCAGCGTAGCGGGGACTAGCGGGCTGAACACCGGGGAGCTGTTTTTT. Amino acids: CASSVAGTSGLNTGELFF.

This clone was found a few times. The chain is built from TRBV2 and TRBJ1-1; D unresolved. The CDR3 sequence is 15 residues long. Germline CDR1 and CDR2: SNHLY and FYNNEI. V gave up 6 bases and J gave up 1 base, with 15 bases separating them. The CDR3 coding sequence is TGTGCCAGCAGACCCGGACTCCGGGGGAACACTGAAGCTTTCTTT. Protein product: CASRPGLRGNTEAFF.

The rearrangement links TRBV6-1 to TRBJ2-7; D ambiguous. Germline values: CDR1 MNHNS, CDR2 SASEGT. V lost 2 bases, J lost 2 bases, and 7 bases lay in between. The length of the CDR3 is 13 residues. CDR3 in DNA: TGTGCCAGCAGTGAAACCAGTGCCTACGAGCAGTACTTC. Translated, it gives CASSETSAYEQYF.

This clone was observed a handful of times. The rearrangement links TRBV6-1 to TRBJ1-1; 7 nucleotides align to TRBD1. The CDR3 has 14 residues. Per germline, CDR1 MNHNS and CDR2 SASEGT. Trimming cost V 0 bases and J 4 bases; bases outside gene matches: 2. CDR3 in DNA: TGTGCCAGCAGTGAAGCCCAGGGGGGCACTGAAGCTTTCTTT. Encoded protein: CASSEAQGGTEAFF.

This clone turned up a few times. The V call is TRBV29-1, the J call TRBJ1-2, with TRBD1 matching over 8 bases. The CDR3 has 12 amino acids. Looked up from germline, CDR1 is SQVTM and CDR2 is ANQGSEA. J gave up 7 bases and V 7 bases, and 8 bases lay outside the gene matches. The CDR3 bases are TGCAGCGCTGGACAGGGAAGTTCTGGCTACACCTTC. Translating gives CSAGQGSSGYTF. The full variable domain, in which reference TRBV29-1 and TRBJ1-2 provide the parts outside the CDR3, is SAVISQKPSRDICQRGTSLTIQCQVDSQVTMMFWYRQQPGQSLTLIATANQGSEATYESGFVIDKFPISRPNLTFSTLTVSNMSPEDSSIYLCSAGQGSSGYTFGSGTRLTVV.

This chain's CDR3 is CATRGQGTPDTQYF. CDR3 DNA sequence: TGTGCCACCCGGGGACAGGGTACCCCAGATACGCAGTATTTT. The chain is built from TRBV19 and TRBJ2-3; 9 nucleotides align to TRBD1. CDR1 is LNHDA, CDR2 SQIVND, per germline (reference sequence). This CDR3 contains 14 residues. V dropped 10 bases and J dropped 4; count of bases not matched to a gene: 9.

The chain uses TRBV28 and TRBJ1-5; 7 positions match TRBD1. This CDR3 is 15 amino acids long. CDR1 is MDHEN, CDR2 SYDVKM, per germline. The J segment lost 2 bases and the V segment lost 10 bases, leaving 11 bases of the junction unmatched. The CDR3 protein is CATIIDRVGNQPQHF. The CDR3, as DNA: TGTGCCACCATAATTGACAGGGTCGGCAATCAGCCCCAGCATTTT.

This chain links TRBV30 with TRBJ2-1, with a tentative D call TRBD2 (5 bases). The CDR3 consists of 16 residues. Germline V lookup: CDR1 GTSNPN, CDR2 SVGIG (reference sequence). V was pared by 0 bases and J by 4 bases, with 16 bases between. The CDR3 here is CAWSVPSGRGYNEQFF. CDR3 coding DNA: TGTGCCTGGAGTGTACCATCGGGGAGAGGATACAATGAGCAGTTCTTC.

This clone came up a few times. V usage is TRBV21-1 and J usage is TRBJ2-2; the table's D call TRBD2 went unverified against the DNA. TRBV21-1 has pseudogene status. This CDR3 is 16 amino acids long. The CDR3 DNA reads as TGTGCCAGCAGCAAAGATTTACTTGTGAACACCGGGGAGCTGTTTTTT. Amino acids: CASSKDLLVNTGELFF.

The chain uses TRBV11-3 and TRBJ2-1, with 7 positions matching TRBD2. The CDR3 consists of 13 residues. J lost 7 bases, V lost 11 bases, and 11 bases had no gene match. Germline CDR1 is SGHNT and CDR2 is YENEEA. This chain's CDR3 is CAVSRGEANEQFF. The CDR3 nucleotides are TGTGCCGTTTCCCGGGGGGAAGCAAATGAGCAGTTCTTC.

This clone has ten or more counts. The chain recombines TRBV2 with TRBJ2-1, with a weak D call TRBD2 (6 bases). This CDR3 has 16 amino acids. Germline values: CDR1 SNHLY, CDR2 FYNNEI. The germline V and J ends were trimmed by 3 bases and 8 bases, with 20 bases remaining between them. The CDR3 is CASSDPFGGAGYEQFF. CDR3 nucleotide sequence: TGTGCCAGCAGTGACCCCTTTGGCGGGGCGGGCTATGAGCAGTTCTTC.

CDR3 nucleotides: TGTGCCAGCAGTCCAACAGGGGGTGGAATCTACGAGCAGTACTTC. It encodes CASSPTGGGIYEQYF. J is TRBJ2-7 and V is TRBV28, with 8 nucleotides matching TRBD1. The germline V gene has CDR1 MDHEN and CDR2 SYDVKM. With V trimmed by 5 bases and J by 3 bases, 9 bases remained unmatched. The CDR3 is 15 amino acids.

This chain joins TRBV30 and TRBJ1-3, with 7 bases that match TRBD1. Germline V gene data show CDR1 as GTSNPN and CDR2 as SVGIG (reference sequence). The CDR3 totals 13 residues. V gave up 7 bases and J gave up 4 bases; unmatched junction bases: 7. The CDR3 is CAYTGVSGNTIYF. The CDR3 nucleotides read TGTGCCTATACAGGGGTTTCAGGAAACACCATATATTTT.